Detailed here is one T cell receptor (beta chain). In this sample, this clonotype turned up a few times. Its recognized antigen is unknown. Nothing much larger sits one base from this clone, and base qualities are not available. The data were produced on an Illumina HiSeq 1500. The public reads were reanalyzed by TCRdb: fastp trimming at Q25, MiXCR alignment, in-frame beta chains only. Each entry merges the rows of one CDR3 protein and shows their most common DNA and genes. For this sample there are about 830,000 distinct CDR3 sequences; around a third appear just once. Roughly an eighth of the sample lies in the top ten. Explained via the paper, the treatment or condition label denotes: in vitro stimulation with specific CMV peptide epitopes to enrich CMV-specific T cells. From the cysteine up to the phenylalanine, the CDR3 has a length of 16 residues. Just the 48-base CDR3 DNA is kept, in frame starting at base 1. Trimming accounts for 3 bases at V and 0 bases at J, while the number of junction bases matched to no gene is 7. The germline V gene yields LGHNT for CDR1 and FRNRAP for CDR2.

This entry belongs to a study of T cell repertoires in cytomegalovirus infection (dated 2019 in TCRdb). For the study in its entirety: Alongside well-studied HLA-B-restricted epitopes, the peptide stimulations were aimed at recently identified HLA-C-restricted CMV epitopes, whose presentation resists viral immunomodulation. Donor HLA type was relevant to the analysis, as public TCR beta signatures indicated carriage of CMV infection together with the matching HLA type.

Findings and caveats that apply to the study as a whole: The ex vivo response was dominated by HLA-C-restricted CMV-specific TCR beta clonotypes, and the single most frequent clonotype in two of eight donors was supplied by these HLA-C-restricted clonotypes. Carriers of CMV infection plus the relevant HLA type were discriminated by the cumulative frequency of public TCR beta family members in the study cohort and in an independent roughly 320-donor cohort.

The V gene is TRBV12-5 and the J gene is TRBJ1-1; 7 junctional bases match TRBD1. This receptor was taken from a human donor in good health (CMV status not recorded). Some clones in this sample may be carry-over from other donors' samples. This material consisted of cultured CD8+ T cells from PBMCs, taken from culture after CMV antigen stimulation. Here the CDR3 is given as CASGFGRGGLNTEAFF. The nucleotide sequence is TGTGCTAGTGGTTTCGGCAGGGGGGGGCTGAACACTGAAGCTTTCTTT.